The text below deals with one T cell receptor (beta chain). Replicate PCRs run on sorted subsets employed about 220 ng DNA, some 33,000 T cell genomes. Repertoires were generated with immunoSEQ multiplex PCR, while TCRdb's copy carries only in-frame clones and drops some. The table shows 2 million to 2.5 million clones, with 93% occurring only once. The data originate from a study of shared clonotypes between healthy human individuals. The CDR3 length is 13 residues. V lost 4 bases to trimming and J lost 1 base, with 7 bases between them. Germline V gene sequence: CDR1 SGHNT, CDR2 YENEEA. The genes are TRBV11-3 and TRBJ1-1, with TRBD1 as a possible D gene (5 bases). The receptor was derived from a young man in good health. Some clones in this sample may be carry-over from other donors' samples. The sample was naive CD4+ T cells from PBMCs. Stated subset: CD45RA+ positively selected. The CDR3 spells CASSWGRNTEAFF. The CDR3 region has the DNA TGTGCCAGCAGCTGGGGCAGGAACACTGAAGCTTTCTTT.